Listed below are T cell receptor beta chains from one sample, sequenced in a study of T cells in Graves' hyperthyroidism and ophthalmopathy. TCRdb used MiXCR to reprocess the multiplex PCR reads, holding one entry per CDR3 protein. The repertoire consists of roughly 180,000 distinct CDR3 sequences, with around 8.9% occurring once and the leading ten covering about 20%. The specimen was blood. These receptors all come from a woman younger than 30 with Graves' hyperthyroidism that later progressed to Graves' ophthalmopathy. Each CDR3 is given with its conserved first and last residue. Fields, in order: D gene, V gene, J gene, clone size, CDR3 protein, CDR3 DNA. A D gene is named only where the DNA matches it firmly. Not every row has a clone size; where given, it reads once, few, many or a size class.

d_call: -
v_call: TRBV19
j_call: TRBJ2-1
clone_size: few
cdr3_aa: CASSIGRRYYNEQFF
cdr3_nt: TGTGCCAGTAGTATAGGGAGACGGTACTACAATGAGCAGTTCTTC

d_call: TRBD1
v_call: TRBV6-2/TRBV6-3
j_call: TRBJ1-1
clone_size: many
cdr3_aa: CASGTENTEAFF
cdr3_nt: TGTGCCAGCGGGACAGAGAACACTGAAGCTTTCTTT

d_call: TRBD2
v_call: TRBV19
j_call: TRBJ2-5
clone_size: -
cdr3_aa: CASSKLAGEKETQYF
cdr3_nt: TGTGCCAGTAGTAAACTAGCGGGAGAAAAAGAGACCCAGTACTTC

d_call: -
v_call: TRBV6-1
j_call: TRBJ2-1
clone_size: -
cdr3_aa: CASSASISAHEQFF
cdr3_nt: TGTGCCAGCAGTGCGAGTATATCAGCACATGAGCAGTTCTTC

d_call: -
v_call: TRBV20-1
j_call: TRBJ1-5
clone_size: -
cdr3_aa: CSAGARQPQHF
cdr3_nt: TGCAGTGCAGGGGCGCGGCAGCCCCAGCATTTT

d_call: TRBD2
v_call: TRBV19
j_call: TRBJ2-2
clone_size: -
cdr3_aa: CASSIVGTSATRPNTGELFF
cdr3_nt: TGTGCCAGTAGTATAGTTGGGACTAGCGCGACCAGACCGAACACCGGGGAGCTGTTTTTT

d_call: -
v_call: TRBV30
j_call: TRBJ1-3
clone_size: many
cdr3_aa: CAWSGRNRNTIYF
cdr3_nt: TGTGCCTGGAGTGGCAGAAACCGAAACACCATATATTTT

d_call: -
v_call: TRBV5-1
j_call: TRBJ1-2
clone_size: many
cdr3_aa: CASSPDQAYGYTF
cdr3_nt: TGCGCCAGCAGCCCCGATCAGGCCTATGGCTACACCTTC

d_call: -
v_call: TRBV7-9
j_call: TRBJ1-3
clone_size: -
cdr3_aa: CASSFMAGPQPGHLENTIYF
cdr3_nt: TGTGCCAGCAGCTTCATGGCGGGACCCCAACCGGGACATCTAGAAAACACCATATATTTT

d_call: -
v_call: TRBV12-3/TRBV12-4
j_call: TRBJ1-6
clone_size: many
cdr3_aa: CASSRQTHSPLHF
cdr3_nt: TGTGCCAGCAGTCGACAGACGCATTCACCCCTCCACTTT

d_call: TRBD1
v_call: TRBV20-1
j_call: TRBJ2-2
clone_size: many
cdr3_aa: CSASHPGQGNTGELFF
cdr3_nt: TGCAGTGCCTCCCATCCGGGACAGGGAAACACCGGGGAGCTGTTTTTT

d_call: -
v_call: TRBV18
j_call: TRBJ1-1
clone_size: few
cdr3_aa: CASSPRHPNTEAFF
cdr3_nt: TGTGCCAGCTCACCAAGACATCCGAACACTGAAGCTTTCTTT